The source of this T cell receptor beta chain is a study of CD8 T cells in ankylosing spondylitis (dated by TCRdb to about 2017). With respect to the entire study: The study profiled T cell receptor beta repertoires in healthy donors and ankylosing spondylitis patients to find disease-linked TCR variants. The full study cohort comprised about 23 ankylosing spondylitis patients and 110 or so healthy donors. Peripheral blood was sampled, and synovial fluid was additionally collected from ankylosing spondylitis patients. The full study reports these points: Some motif variants had previously been reported in the synovial fluid and blood of reactive arthritis patients, which suggests shared mechanisms of disease initiation. Blood from ankylosing spondylitis patients appeared to be characterized by a TCR beta motif composed of eight or nine highly homologous amino acid variants. According to the report, matched synovial fluid samples from ankylosing spondylitis patients were significantly enriched for the disease-linked clones. The disease-linked clones showed a CD8+ phenotype and occurred at relatively low frequencies in peripheral blood.

Sequencing relied on an Illumina HiSeq 2500. TCR beta libraries were prepared by quantitative 5'-RACE with molecular barcodes. In the original analysis: A new computational method based on a probabilistic model of VDJ rearrangement was used to identify disease-linked TCR variants. TCRdb trimmed the raw reads at Q25, called clones with MiXCR and kept productive beta chains. Rows matching on CDR3 protein sequence are summarized as one entry with the most common DNA and genes. The V and J calls and clone size are TCRdb's, not the authors'. The sample table contains 180,000 or so distinct CDR3 sequences; only one count was recorded for 9.5% to 13% of them. 25% to 35% of the sample belongs to the ten largest clones. This clonotype was observed at least ten times. Its target antigen remains unknown. No quality values exist for individual bases; no much larger clone is one base distant. From cysteine to phenylalanine, the CDR3 is 14 amino acids long. Left in the record is the CDR3 DNA by itself, 42 bases read in frame from the first base. Trimming takes 5 bases from V and 6 bases from J, and the germline ends sit 16 bases apart. Looking up the germline V gene yields CDR1 MNHNS and CDR2 SASEGT.

This receptor was identified in a male donor with ankylosing spondylitis or in good health (not recorded which). The sample taken for sequencing was blood, either unsorted or a sorted T cell fraction (not recorded which). Rearrangement joined TRBV6-1 to TRBJ1-1; TRBD1 is a possible D gene, resting on 6 matching bases. For the CDR3, the sequence is CASSPRVEGAEAFF. The sequenced DNA is TGTGCCAGCAGTCCCCGGGTCGAGGGGGCTGAAGCTTTCTTT.